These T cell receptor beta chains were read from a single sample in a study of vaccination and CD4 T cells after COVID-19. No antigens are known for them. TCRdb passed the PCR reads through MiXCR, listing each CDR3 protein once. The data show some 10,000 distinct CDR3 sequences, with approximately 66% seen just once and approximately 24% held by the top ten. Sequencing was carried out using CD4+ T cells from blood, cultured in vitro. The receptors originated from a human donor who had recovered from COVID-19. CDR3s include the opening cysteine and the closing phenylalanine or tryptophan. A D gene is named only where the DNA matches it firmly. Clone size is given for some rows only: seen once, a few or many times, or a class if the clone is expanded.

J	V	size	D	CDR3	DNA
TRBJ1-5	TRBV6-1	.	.	CASGDRPQHF	TGTGCCAGCGGGGATCGGCCCCAGCATTTT
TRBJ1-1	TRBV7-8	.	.	CASSAREPGTEAFF	TGTGCCAGCAGCGCAAGGGAGCCAGGCACTGAAGCTTTCTTT
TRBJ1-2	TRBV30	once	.	CAWITPVHYGYTF	TGTGCCTGGATCACCCCGGTCCACTATGGCTACACCTTC
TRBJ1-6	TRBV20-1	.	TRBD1	CSGPNGEAGGVIGNSPLHF	TGCAGTGGCCCGAACGGGGAGGCAGGGGGAGTTATTGGGAATTCACCCCTCCACTTT
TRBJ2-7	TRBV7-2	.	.	CASSLTVRAGDKPTSYEQYF	TGTGCCAGCAGCTTGACAGTTCGCGCAGGGGACAAACCTACATCCTACGAGCAGTACTTC
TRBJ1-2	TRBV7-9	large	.	CASSLLMGFESNYGYTF	TGTGCCAGCAGCTTACTAATGGGGTTTGAGAGTAACTATGGCTACACCTTC
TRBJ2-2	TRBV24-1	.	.	CATGTTGELFF	TGTGCCACCGGAACCACCGGGGAGCTGTTTTTT
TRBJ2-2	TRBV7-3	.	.	CASSMGTGELFF	TGTGCCAGCAGCATGGGAACCGGGGAGCTGTTTTTT
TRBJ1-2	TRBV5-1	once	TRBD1	CASSLAVGDRAGYTF	TGCGCCAGCAGCTTGGCCGTCGGGGACAGGGCTGGCTACACCTTC
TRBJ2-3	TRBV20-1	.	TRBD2	CSARLRGGRDTQYF	TGCAGTGCCCGATTGCGGGGGGGCCGTGATACGCAGTATTTT